The sample holds many counts of the clone carrying this TCR beta chain. The antigen is unknown. The sample belongs to a study of blood T cells in healthy people across ages. General observations from the study: It was not possible, with unsorted PBMCs, to conclusively compare naive and antigen-experienced cells.

The V and J ends lost 4 bases and 5 bases respectively, with 8 bases between them. The CDR3 length is 12 residues. CDR1 SEHNR and CDR2 FQNEAQ come from the germline V gene (reference sequence). Then a second PCR, running about 6 to 12 cycles, was carried out with a sample-barcoded 5' primer and a J-beta primer mix. Each of the cDNA molecules was tagged by a template-switch adaptor with 12 random nucleotides. Every individual sample yielded 2.5 million or more paired-end reads (each containing CDR3). TCRdb recomputed calls from the 5' RACE reads with MiXCR, one row per CDR3 protein. Among some 1.5 million distinct CDR3 sequences listed, 28% were seen once.

The sample comprised blood. The chain is built from TRBV7-9 and TRBJ1-2, with unresolved D. The receptor comes from a woman aged 25 to 39 in good health. The CDR3: CASSSGEYGYTF. The CDR3, as DNA: TGTGCCAGCAGCTCCGGGGAGTATGGCTACACCTTC.